The clone carrying this T cell receptor beta chain was counted a single time. The antigen is not known. Sequenced by immunoSEQ multiplex PCR; TCRdb stores in-frame clones only, minus some. The sample carries roughly 220,000 clones, just over 90% recorded once. The data are from a study of cytomegalovirus exposure and HLA in healthy donors. General study results and limits: Subsequent analysis revealed that first-cohort TCR clusters tended to co-occur in the roughly 120 validation repertoires.

The CDR3 is made up of 15 amino acids. CDR1 is MNHNY, CDR2 SVGAGI, per germline (reference sequence). The V end lost 2 bases, the J end lost 2 bases, and 10 bases lay between the germline ends. Material for sequencing was PBMCs. The chain couples TRBV6-6 to TRBJ1-3; D is unclear. The TCR was taken from a woman aged 18-29 years in good health and CMV-seronegative. CDR3 DNA: TGTGCCAGCAGTTACGGGTCAGGCGCTGGAAACACCATATATTTT. Its protein is CASSYGSGAGNTIYF.